This T cell receptor (beta chain) came from a study of cytomegalovirus exposure and HLA in healthy donors. Study outcomes and limitations: CMV serostatus alone was available as immune exposure information.

A remark on this clone: Its antigen is not identified.

PCR primers comprised 60 Vbeta and 13 Jbeta primers. Sequencing used immunoSEQ multiplex PCR; TCRdb keeps in-frame clones, though not all of them. The sample holds some 200,000 clones; 75% to 90% are singletons and the top ten take 6.3%. This CDR3 region has 13 residues. Germline CDR1 is MRHNA and CDR2 is SNTAGT. Trimming took off 5 bases at V and 1 base at J, with 6 bases between the two ends. The sequence derives from a middle-aged man in good health and CMV-seropositive. This chain uses TRBV6-4 with TRBJ1-5, with D unclear. The sequenced sample was PBMCs. The CDR3 is CASSTRSNQPQHF. In nucleotides, the CDR3 is TGTGCCAGCAGTACCAGGAGCAATCAGCCCCAGCATTTT.